These 18 T cell receptor beta chains originate from one sample sequenced in a study of T cell responses to AZD1222 COVID-19 vaccine. The method was immunoSEQ multiplex PCR; TCRdb's version includes in-frame clones alone and lacks a portion of them. The profile shows about 100,000 clones, about nine tenths of them singletons. The sample was peripheral blood, taken on day 0 of AZD1222 vaccination. The origin of the receptors is an adult in good health.

The rearrangement joins TRBV29-1 to TRBJ1-1; perhaps TRBD1 as D (6 bases). The CDR3 covers 13 residues. Germline CDR1 and CDR2: SQVTM and ANQGSEA. V was trimmed by 5 bases and J by 0 bases, leaving 10 bases between them. CDR3 nucleotide sequence: TGCAGCGTTCGACAGGTCATGAACACTGAAGCTTTCTTT. Its protein is CSVRQVMNTEAFF.

The chain employs TRBV24-1 and TRBJ2-7; tentative D call: TRBD1 (5 bases). The CDR3 has 12 residues. The V and J ends lost 4 bases and 7 bases respectively, with 10 bases between them. Germline-derived CDR1 and CDR2 are KGHDR and SFDVKD. CDR3 protein: CATSDQGSEQYF. CDR3 DNA: TGTGCCACCAGTGACCAGGGTAGTGAGCAGTACTTC.

Only a few counts were recorded for this clone. The sample carries other DNA sequences with the same CDR3. V and J are TRBV29-1 and TRBJ2-3; no definite D call. CDR1 and CDR2 (germline): SQVTM, ANQGSEA. The CDR3 is 10 amino acids. V was clipped by 4 bases and J by 6 bases, with 5 bases between them. DNA of the CDR3: TGCAGCGTTGGCCCCGATACGCAGTATTTT. Amino acid sequence: CSVGPDTQYF.

The chain carries TRBV11-2 and TRBJ2-3, with 11 bases lining up with TRBD2. This CDR3 comprises 19 residues. With V trimmed by 4 bases and J by 4 bases, 16 bases remained unmatched. Germline V gene data show CDR1 as SGHAT and CDR2 as FQNNGV. The CDR3 spells CASSSLRGSGRAGADTQYF. The CDR3 nucleotides are TGTGCCAGCAGCTCCCTTCGGGGTAGCGGGAGGGCCGGGGCAGATACGCAGTATTTT. The variable domain in full, with the rest retrieved from reference TRBV11-2 and TRBJ2-3, is EAGVAQSPRYKIIEKRQSVAFWCNPISGHATLYWYQQILGQGPKLLIQFQNNGVVDDSQLPKDRFSAERLKGVDSTLKIQPAKLEDSAVYLCASSSLRGSGRAGADTQYFGPGTRLTVL.

The chain has TRBV12-5 and TRBJ1-3, with D possibly matching TRBD1 (5 bases). This CDR3 is 10 amino acids long. Trimming took off 11 bases at V and 6 bases at J, with 8 bases between the two ends. In germline, CDR1 is LGHNT, CDR2 FRNRAP. The CDR3 sequence: CAAGENTIYF. The CDR3, as DNA: TGTGCTGCGGGGGAAAACACCATATATTTT. Looking up the rest from reference TRBV12-5 and TRBJ1-3 gives the full variable domain: DARVTQTPRHKVTEMGQEVTMRCQPILGHNTVFWYRQTMMQGLELLAYFRNRAPLDDSGMPKDRFSAEMPDATLATLKIQPSEPRDSAVYFCAAGENTIYFGEGSWLTVV.

The chain couples TRBV28 to TRBJ1-5, with D possibly matching TRBD1 (6 bases). The CDR3 has 16 amino acids. Germline CDR1 MDHEN, CDR2 SYDVKM. Trimming took off 5 bases at V and 2 bases at J, with 16 bases between the two ends. DNA of the CDR3: TGTGCCAGCAGTCTTGGCAGGGGAGGCGGCAATCAGCCCCAGCATTTT. This gives the protein CASSLGRGGGNQPQHF.

J is TRBJ2-1 and V is TRBV7-2; 14 bases are a match to TRBD2. Germline V gene data show CDR1 as SGHTA and CDR2 as FQGNSA. V shed 3 bases, J shed 10 bases, and the junction held 5 bases outside the gene matches. The CDR3 is 15 residues long. CDR3 DNA: TGTGCCAGCAGCTTTGGGACTAGCGGGAGTGGGGAGCAGTTCTTC. Translated: CASSFGTSGSGEQFF.

The genes are TRBV2 and TRBJ1-2; 7 positions agree with TRBD1. Germline assignment: CDR1 SNHLY and CDR2 FYNNEI. Germline trimming cut 10 bases from V and 7 bases from J; bases unmatched to any gene: 9. This CDR3 has 12 amino acids. The CDR3 sequence: CATPDRVGGYTF. The CDR3 DNA reads as TGTGCCACCCCTGACAGGGTGGGTGGCTACACCTTC.

The chain employs TRBV5-1 and TRBJ2-3; weak D call: TRBD1 (5 bases). CDR1 SGHRS and CDR2 YFSETQ come from the germline V gene. The CDR3 totals 15 residues. V gave up 0 bases and J gave up 4 bases, with 12 bases separating them. CDR3 region: CASSLGQPSADTQYF. CDR3 bases: TGCGCCAGCAGCTTGGGACAGCCGAGCGCAGATACGCAGTATTTT.

This chain connects TRBV6-5 to TRBJ2-3; tentatively, D is TRBD1 (7 bases). The germline V gene encodes CDR1 MNHEY and CDR2 SVGAGI. Trimming cost V 11 bases and J 2 bases, with 17 bases left between them. The CDR3 loop spans 14 amino acids. CDR3: CAGGYGTDTDTQYF. The CDR3 nucleotides read TGTGCCGGGGGGTACGGGACAGACACAGATACGCAGTATTTT.

The chain links TRBV5-4 to TRBJ1-1, with no clear D. The CDR3 totals 14 residues. V was trimmed by 0 bases and J by 1 base, leaving 7 bases between them. Germline V CDR1 and CDR2: SGHNT, YYREEE (reference sequence). The CDR3 nucleotides are TGTGCCAGCAGCTTGGGTCAGGAGAACACTGAAGCTTTCTTT. Its protein product is CASSLGQENTEAFF. Full variable domain (remainder filled in from reference TRBV5-4 and TRBJ1-1): ETGVTQSPTHLIKTRGQQVTLRCSSQSGHNTVSWYQQALGQGPQFIFQYYREEENGRGNFPPRFSGLQFPNYSSELNVNALELDDSALYLCASSLGQENTEAFFGQGTRLTVV.

The chain has TRBV4-2 and TRBJ2-7; D might be TRBD2 (6 bases). Germline V lookup: CDR1 LGHNA, CDR2 YNFKEQ. This CDR3 is built from 15 residues. The V end was cut by 1 base, the J end by 2 bases, with 12 bases between. This CDR3 is CASSQALAPTYEQYF. The DNA of the CDR3 is TGTGCCAGCAGCCAAGCGCTAGCGCCTACCTACGAGCAGTACTTC.

The rearrangement joins TRBV5-5 to TRBJ2-7; 12 nucleotides match TRBD2. Germline V gene lookup returns CDR1 SGHKS and CDR2 YYEKEE (reference sequence). The CDR3 contains 15 residues. The trim removed 4 bases at V and 1 base at J, leaving 3 bases unmatched. This chain's CDR3 is CASSQTSGRSYEQYF. CDR3 DNA sequence: TGTGCCAGCAGCCAGACTAGCGGGAGATCCTACGAGCAGTACTTC.

The V call is TRBV6-2 or TRBV6-3, the J call TRBJ2-1, with 7 nucleotides matching TRBD2. J was trimmed by 9 bases and V by 0 bases; bases with no gene match: 8. Germline CDR1 reads MNHEY; CDR2 reads SVGEGT. The CDR3 totals 15 residues. Here the CDR3 DNA reads TGTGCCAGCAGTTACTCTCGGCGGGAGTTGAGTGAGCAGTTCTTC. It encodes CASSYSRRELSEQFF.

This chain uses TRBV7-3 with TRBJ2-1, with D unclear. The CDR3 runs 15 residues. Trimming took off 1 base at V and 0 bases at J, with 7 bases between the two ends. Germline CDR1 and CDR2: SGHTA and FQGTGA. The CDR3 sequence is CASSLRGSSYNEQFF. In DNA, the CDR3 is TGTGCCAGCAGCTTAAGGGGTAGCTCCTACAATGAGCAGTTCTTC. The complete variable domain, with remaining parts taken from reference TRBV7-3 and TRBJ2-1, reads GAGVSQTPSNKVTEKGKYVELRCDPISGHTALYWYRQSLGQGPEFLIYFQGTGAADDSGLPNDRFFAVRPEGSVSTLKIQRTERGDSAVYLCASSLRGSSYNEQFFGPGTRLTVL.

This clone came up a few times. An end of the junction does not agree with germline; a read error may underlie this. This sequence joins TRBV30 and TRBJ1-4; TRBD1 agrees at 9 bases. The CDR3 consists of 12 residues. Germline-derived CDR1 and CDR2 are GTSNPN and SVGIG (reference sequence). CDR3 protein: CAWSPTGGLSYF. DNA for the CDR3: TGTGCCTGGAGTCCTACAGGGGGCCTTTCGTATTTT.

As for this clone: Other DNA sequences in this sample translate to the same CDR3. The chain combines TRBV27 with TRBJ2-1; D is uncertain. CDR1 and CDR2 from the germline V gene are MNHEY and SMNVEV (reference sequence). V lost 5 bases and J lost 7, with 6 bases in between. The CDR3 is 11 residues long. The CDR3, as DNA: TGTGCCAGCAGTCTAGGAAATGAGCAGTTCTTC. Residues: CASSLGNEQFF.

The rearrangement joins TRBV5-1 to TRBJ1-3; D remains ambiguous. Germline V gene data show CDR1 as SGHRS and CDR2 as YFSETQ. The V gene lost 2 bases and the J gene lost 1 base, with 7 bases spanning the gap. CDR3 size: 14 residues. The CDR3 DNA is TGCGCCAGCAGCTTCGGAGGGTCTGGAAACACCATATATTTT. This codes for CASSFGGSGNTIYF.